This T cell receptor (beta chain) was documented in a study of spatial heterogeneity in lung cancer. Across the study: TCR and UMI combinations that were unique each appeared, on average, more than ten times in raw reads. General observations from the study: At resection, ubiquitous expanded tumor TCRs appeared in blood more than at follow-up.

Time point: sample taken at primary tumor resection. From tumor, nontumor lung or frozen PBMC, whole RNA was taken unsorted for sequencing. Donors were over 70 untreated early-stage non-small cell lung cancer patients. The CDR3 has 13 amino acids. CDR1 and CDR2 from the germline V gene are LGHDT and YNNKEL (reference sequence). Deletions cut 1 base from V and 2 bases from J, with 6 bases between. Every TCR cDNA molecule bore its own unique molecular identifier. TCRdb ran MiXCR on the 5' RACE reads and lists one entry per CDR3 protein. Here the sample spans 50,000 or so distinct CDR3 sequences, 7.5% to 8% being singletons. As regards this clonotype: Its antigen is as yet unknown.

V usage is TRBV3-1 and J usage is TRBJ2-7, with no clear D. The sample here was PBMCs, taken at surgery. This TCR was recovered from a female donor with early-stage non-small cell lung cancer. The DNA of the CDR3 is TGTGCCAGCAGCCAAGGACCTCCCTACGAGCAGTACTTC. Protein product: CASSQGPPYEQYF.